What follows are 13 T cell receptor beta chains derived from one specimen sequenced in a study of blood T cell repertoires in COVID-19. The table came from immunoSEQ multiplex PCR; TCRdb's copy has only in-frame clones and leaves some out. Of about 100,000 clones listed, less than 85% are singletons. The material sequenced was peripheral blood. These TCRs come from a man aged 50 or older who had recovered from COVID-19.

The chain carries TRBV3-1 (or the pseudogene TRBV3-2) and TRBJ1-1; no clear D. The CDR3 totals 13 residues. V was shortened by 3 bases and J by 5 bases, with 10 bases between the two germline ends. Germline V lookup: CDR1 LGHDT, CDR2 YNNKEL (reference sequence). The CDR3 protein is CASSHEERTEAFF. CDR3 in DNA: TGTGCCAGCAGCCATGAGGAAAGGACTGAAGCTTTCTTT.

The rearrangement links TRBV3-1 (or the pseudogene TRBV3-2) to TRBJ2-7; 9 bases map to TRBD1. Looked up from germline, CDR1 is LGHDT and CDR2 is YNNKEL (reference sequence). CDR3 length equals 16 residues. The V segment lost 1 base and the J segment 5 bases; nucleotides outside the gene matches: 9. The CDR3 DNA sequence: TGTGCCAGCAGCCAAGGTAGAGGGACAGGGTACCACGAGCAGTACTTC. Translated, it gives CASSQGRGTGYHEQYF.

V is TRBV2 and J is TRBJ1-4; D ambiguous. V was clipped by 7 bases and J by 0 bases, with 12 bases between them. CDR3 length equals 15 residues. The germline V gene has CDR1 SNHLY and CDR2 FYNNEI. The chain's CDR3 is CASTRNSATNEKLFF. CDR3 sequence (DNA): TGTGCCAGCACTAGGAACTCCGCAACTAATGAAAAACTGTTTTTT.

This clone was found once. The rearrangement uses TRBV5-8 and TRBJ2-1, with TRBD2 matching 11 bases. CDR3 length: 13 residues. Germline V CDR1 and CDR2: SGHTS, YDEGEE. This CDR3 reads CASGRVSYNEQFF. DNA for the CDR3: TGTGCTAGCGGGAGGGTGTCCTACAATGAGCAGTTCTTC.

V and J are TRBV18 and TRBJ1-2; no firm D call. The CDR3 is 13 amino acids. Germline CDR1 KGHSH, CDR2 LQKENI. Trimming removed 1 base at V and 7 bases at J, with 10 bases between. CDR3 DNA: TGTGCCAGCTCACCACAAGCCCTCGGTGGCTACACCTTC. Encoded protein: CASSPQALGGYTF.

The V and J genes are TRBV9 and TRBJ1-1, with a tentative D call TRBD1 (6 bases). Germline CDR1 is SGDLS and CDR2 is YYNGEE. This CDR3 is built from 13 residues. V dropped 4 bases and J dropped 0 bases, with 7 bases sitting between them. The chain's CDR3 is CASSQGLNTEAFF. The CDR3 nucleotides read TGTGCCAGCAGCCAGGGGTTGAACACTGAAGCTTTCTTT. Variable domain in full (rest from reference TRBV9 and TRBJ1-1): DSGVTQTPKHLITATGQRVTLRCSPRSGDLSVYWYQQSLDQGLQFLIQYYNGEERAKGNILERFSAQQFPDLHSELNLSSLELGDSALYFCASSQGLNTEAFFGQGTRLTVV.

The chain combines TRBV6-6 with TRBJ2-4, with TRBD1 matching over 9 bases. V lost 5 bases and J lost 6; bases outside the gene matches: 8. Germline V gene data show CDR1 as MNHNY and CDR2 as SVGAGI (reference sequence). This CDR3 spans 15 amino acids. Here the CDR3 DNA reads TGTGCCAGCAGTCCCACAGGGGGCGCGACAAACATTCAGTACTTC. This sequence encodes CASSPTGGATNIQYF.

The V gene is TRBV5-1, the J gene TRBJ2-1; perhaps TRBD1 as D (7 bases). This CDR3 has 14 residues. Germline V CDR1 and CDR2: SGHRS, YFSETQ. Between the trimmed V and J ends, which lost 4 bases and 5 bases, there was a span of 13 bases. The CDR3 sequence is CASSPGGLNNEQFF. The CDR3 DNA follows: TGCGCCAGCAGCCCAGGGGGGCTCAACAATGAGCAGTTCTTC.

The chain recombines TRBV2 with TRBJ2-5; D is perhaps TRBD1 (5 bases). The CDR3 consists of 14 residues. V gave up 6 bases and J gave up 1 base, with 12 bases separating them. The germline CDR1 and CDR2 sequences are SNHLY and FYNNEI. The CDR3 DNA reads as TGTGCCAGCAGCCCGGGCCAGGGCCAAGAGACCCAGTACTTC. It yields the protein CASSPGQGQETQYF.

The genes are TRBV6-5 and TRBJ2-7; the D gene is possibly TRBD1 (7 bases). Trimming shortened V by 2 bases and J by 1 base, and 12 bases separated the two germline ends. The CDR3 totals 15 residues. CDR1 is MNHEY and CDR2 is SVGAGI in the germline V gene. The CDR3 spells CASSYARGTSYEQYF. CDR3 coding DNA: TGTGCCAGCAGTTACGCCAGGGGGACTTCCTACGAGCAGTACTTC.

The chain has TRBV4-1 and TRBJ1-3, with D possibly TRBD1 on 5 matching bases. Germline V gives CDR1 MGHRA, CDR2 YSYEKL. The CDR3 has 14 amino acids. V lost 2 bases to trimming and J lost 1 base, with 6 bases between them. The CDR3: CASSQRGSGNTIYF. The CDR3 DNA is TGCGCCAGCAGCCAAAGGGGATCTGGAAACACCATATATTTT.

The chain carries TRBV7-9 and TRBJ2-1; 9 bases align to TRBD1. V was clipped by 4 bases and J by 6 bases; unmatched bases: 7. The CDR3 covers 15 residues. The germline CDR1 and CDR2 sequences are SEHNR and FQNEAQ (reference sequence). This CDR3 reads CASSSRDRVSNEQFF. In DNA form, the CDR3 reads TGTGCCAGCAGCTCCCGGGACAGGGTTTCCAATGAGCAGTTCTTC.

The chain recombines TRBV11-1 with TRBJ2-7; TRBD1 matches at 8 bases. The germline V gene encodes CDR1 SGHAT and CDR2 FQDESV (reference sequence). The J segment lost 7 bases and the V segment lost 1 base, leaving 3 bases of the junction unmatched. The CDR3 totals 13 residues. The chain's CDR3 is CASSLDRGREQYF. The CDR3 DNA sequence: TGTGCCAGCAGCTTAGACAGGGGGAGAGAGCAGTACTTC.